This record looks at one T cell receptor beta chain sequence and its context. This sample was included in a study of blood T cell repertoires in COVID-19. In the authors' workflow: Counts of nucleated cells, estimated from reference gene primer amplification, were obtained. TCRdb keeps only in-frame clones here, not all; method: immunoSEQ multiplex PCR. The V and J calls and the clone size are those of that table, but D and trimming were determined from the DNA. The sample records some 200,000 clones, 87% being singletons. This study enrolled people aged about 18 to 100 from about 24 US geographic areas. Recovered status applied to Cohort 3 donors who had two consecutive negative PCRs. It also applied to those with clearance or with symptom resolution. This CDR3 has 14 residues. Trimming shortened V by 5 bases and J by 0 bases, and 10 bases separated the two germline ends. CDR1 is SGHNT, CDR2 YENEEA, per germline.

The sample comprised PBMCs or T cells enriched from blood (not recorded which). The source of this sequence is a woman aged 25 to 39 who had recovered from COVID-19. The chain is built from TRBV11-3 and TRBJ1-1; tentatively, D is TRBD1 (5 bases). The CDR3 sequence: CASSPTVLNTEAFF. The CDR3, as DNA: TGTGCCAGCAGCCCGACAGTCCTGAACACTGAAGCTTTCTTT.